This passage covers 22 T cell receptor beta chains from one sample sequenced in a study of metastatic and nonmetastatic thyroid tumors. Ahead of thyroid surgery, no patient had received treatment of any kind. MiXCR reprocessed the PCR reads for TCRdb. The sample comprises around 38,000 clones, 28% of which are singletons, and more than 9% rests with the top ten. Source material: blood. These receptors were taken from a male donor with papillary thyroid cancer or a benign thyroid nodule (not recorded which). Some clones in this sample may be carry-over from other donors' samples.

There are many counts of this clone. The genes are TRBV5-6 and TRBJ2-2, with 8 bases aligning to TRBD2. The CDR3 contains 16 residues. Germline CDR1 and CDR2: SGHDT and YYEEEE. Germline trimming cut 2 bases from V and 2 bases from J; bases unmatched to any gene: 5. For the CDR3, the DNA is TGTGCCAGCAGCTTTTATCGGGGGGGAAACACCGGGGAGCTGTTTTTT. Protein: CASSFYRGGNTGELFF. Using reference TRBV5-6 and TRBJ2-2 for the parts outside the CDR3, the full variable domain is DAGVTQSPTHLIKTRGQQVTLRCSPKSGHDTVSWYQQALGQGPQFIFQYYEEEERQRGNFPDRFSGHQFPNYSSELNVNALLLGDSALYLCASSFYRGGNTGELFFGEGSRLTVL.

This clone was recorded at least ten times. This sequence joins TRBV2 and TRBJ2-2, with 10 bases fitting TRBD2. The CDR3 is made up of 16 amino acids. J was trimmed by 6 bases and V by 1 base; bases with no gene match: 5. Per the germline V gene, CDR1 is SNHLY and CDR2 is FYNNEI. CDR3 residues: CASSEGASGRSGELFF. CDR3 bases: TGTGCCAGCAGTGAAGGGGCTAGCGGGAGATCCGGGGAGCTGTTTTTT.

In this sample, this clone turned up many times. The V gene is TRBV11-2, the J gene TRBJ1-1, with 8 bases fitting TRBD1. CDR1 is SGHAT, CDR2 FQNNGV, per germline. The CDR3 extends over 13 amino acids. Trimming took 1 base from V and 9 from J; bases not matched to a gene: 4. Here the CDR3 reads CASSLGGQGKAFF. The CDR3 DNA is TGTGCCAGCAGCTTAGGAGGACAGGGTAAAGCTTTCTTT.

V is TRBV7-3 and J is TRBJ2-4, with D perhaps matching TRBD2 (5 bases). The V end lost 5 bases, the J end lost 6 bases, and 20 bases lay between the germline ends. Per the germline V gene, CDR1 is SGHTA and CDR2 is FQGTGA. This CDR3 is 16 amino acids long. The chain's CDR3 is CASSPGIGEWGNIQYF. The CDR3 DNA reads TGTGCCAGCAGCCCGGGAATCGGGGAGTGGGGAAACATTCAGTACTTC.

In its sample, this clone was seen many times. Just one base apart from a much larger clone, this may be a read error. This chain joins TRBV28 and TRBJ2-2; D perhaps matches TRBD1 (7 bases). This CDR3 has 14 residues. The germline V gene encodes CDR1 MDHEN and CDR2 SYDVKM. This chain's CDR3 is CASSEGALPGGLFF. In nucleotides, the CDR3 is TGTGCCAGCAGTGAGGGGGCGTTACCCGGGGGGCTGTTTTTT.

This chain joins TRBV6-1 and TRBJ2-7; 13 bases map to TRBD2. The CDR3 extends over 16 amino acids. Germline V gives CDR1 MNHNS, CDR2 SASEGT. Trimming removed 5 bases from V and 7 bases from J; junction bases left unmatched: 11. The CDR3 sequence is CASSTSRTSGGTEQYF. CDR3 sequence (DNA): TGTGCCAGCAGTACCTCCCGGACTAGCGGGGGTACGGAGCAGTACTTC.

The chain employs TRBV20-1 and TRBJ1-2, with 7 bases lining up with TRBD1. CDR1 is DFQATT and CDR2 is SNEGSKA in the germline V gene (reference sequence). Unmatched junction bases numbered 20, after V lost 6 bases and J lost 10 bases. CDR3 length: 15 residues. In DNA form, the CDR3 reads TGCAGTGCCGTTAACCGACAGGGTTCGGGTGAGGACTACACCTTC. It translates to CSAVNRQGSGEDYTF.

The gene calls are TRBV12-3 or TRBV12-4 and TRBJ2-7; TRBD1 aligns across 7 bases. J gave up 2 bases and V 5 bases, and 9 bases lay outside the gene matches. This CDR3 contains 15 residues. Written as DNA, the CDR3 is TGTGCCAGCAGTAGGGGGACAGCCGAGACCTACGAGCAGTACTTC. It yields the protein CASSRGTAETYEQYF.

The V call is TRBV27, the J call TRBJ2-1; 8 bases are shared with TRBD2. The CDR3 totals 14 residues. The germline V gene has CDR1 MNHEY and CDR2 SMNVEV (reference sequence). Unmatched junction bases numbered 5, after V lost 3 bases and J lost 7 bases. In DNA form, the CDR3 reads TGTGCCAGCAGTTTCGGGAGGGCCTTAAATGAGCAGTTCTTC. Protein: CASSFGRALNEQFF.

V is TRBV7-2 and J is TRBJ2-7, with D perhaps TRBD1 (5 bases). In germline, CDR1 is SGHTA, CDR2 FQGNSA. This CDR3 is built from 15 residues. Deletions cut 1 base from V and 0 bases from J, with 10 bases between. The DNA for the CDR3 is TGTGCCAGCAGCTTAGAGTCAGGGCCCTCCTACGAGCAGTACTTC. It translates to CASSLESGPSYEQYF.

Of note for this clone: A junction end diverges from the germline sequence, so it may reflect a read error. The rearrangement joins TRBV6-1 to TRBJ2-1, with D possibly matching TRBD1 (6 bases). The CDR3 length is 13 residues. Germline V gene lookup returns CDR1 MNHNS and CDR2 SASEGT. The CDR3 DNA sequence: TGTGCCAGTAGTGACAGGTACTACAATGAGCAGTTCTTC. Translating it yields CASSDRYYNEQFF.

This clone was observed at least ten times. The gene calls are TRBV6-1 and TRBJ2-7, with 12 positions matching TRBD1. Trimming removed 5 bases from V and 4 bases from J; junction bases left unmatched: 6. CDR1 MNHNS and CDR2 SASEGT come from the germline V gene. CDR3 length: 15 residues. CDR3 in DNA: TGTGCCAGCAGTCAAGGGACAGGGGGCCGGTACGAGCAGTACTTC. It yields the protein CASSQGTGGRYEQYF.

This clone showed up many times. Other DNA sequences in the same sample also yield this CDR3. The chain couples TRBV2 to TRBJ2-5; TRBD2 is a possible D gene (5 bases). CDR3 length equals 15 residues. Trimming stripped 4 bases from V and 7 bases from J, with 19 bases between. In germline, CDR1 is SNHLY, CDR2 FYNNEI. CDR3 nucleotide sequence: TGTGCCAGCAGTGGGCGAGAGGGCGGCGGTGGGACCCAGTACTTC. Its translation is CASSGREGGGGTQYF.

The J gene is TRBJ2-4, the V gene TRBV20-1, with D possibly TRBD1 on 7 matching bases. V shed 4 bases and J shed 4 bases, with 14 bases lying between them. Germline V gene lookup returns CDR1 DFQATT and CDR2 SNEGSKA (reference sequence). There are 14 residues in the CDR3. The CDR3, as DNA: TGCAGTGCTACCCAGACAGGGAGGAAAAACATTCAGTACTTC. This encodes CSATQTGRKNIQYF.

V gene TRBV5-1 combines with J gene TRBJ2-5; 9 positions match TRBD1. V lost 1 base, J lost 0 bases, and 13 bases stayed unmatched. Per the germline V gene, CDR1 is SGHRS and CDR2 is YFSETQ. This CDR3 region has 19 residues. The CDR3 DNA is TGCGCCAGCAGCTTGCTCGGGGGTGTACAGGGGGCGTACCAAGAGACCCAGTACTTC. Amino acid sequence: CASSLLGGVQGAYQETQYF.

This clone was detected ten times or more. The chain recombines TRBV3-1 with TRBJ1-2, with TRBD1 matching over 11 bases. CDR3 length: 18 amino acids. The J segment lost 7 bases and the V segment lost 0 bases, leaving 13 bases of the junction unmatched. The germline V gene encodes CDR1 LGHDT and CDR2 YNNKEL (reference sequence). CDR3 residues: CASSQDPDRGHEMGGYTF. The CDR3 coding sequence is TGTGCCAGCAGCCAAGATCCGGACAGGGGGCATGAGATGGGTGGCTACACCTTC.

The chain joins TRBV2 to TRBJ1-4, with a possible D match to TRBD1 (6 bases). The CDR3 sequence is 16 residues long. The germline CDR1 and CDR2 sequences are SNHLY and FYNNEI. V was trimmed by 2 bases and J by 7 bases, leaving 17 bases between them. CDR3 sequence reads: CASSEWNGGDGEKLFF. The CDR3 DNA follows: TGTGCCAGCAGTGAATGGAATGGGGGCGATGGTGAAAAACTGTTTTTT. Supplemented by reference TRBV2 and TRBJ1-4, the full variable domain reads EPEVTQTPSHQVTQMGQEVILRCVPISNHLYFYWYRQILGQKVEFLVSFYNNEISEKSEIFDDQFSVERPDGSNFTLKIRSTKLEDSAMYFCASSEWNGGDGEKLFFGSGTQLSVL.

This clone was observed many times. The chain joins TRBV6-1 to TRBJ1-1; a weak D match, TRBD1 (6 bases). This CDR3 region has 13 residues. V was cut by 5 bases and J by 1 base, with 8 bases left in between. Germline CDR1 is MNHNS and CDR2 is SASEGT. CDR3 protein: CASSQQGNTEAFF. The CDR3 DNA reads as TGTGCCAGCAGTCAACAGGGGAACACTGAAGCTTTCTTT.

The chain is built from TRBV20-1 and TRBJ1-3, with D unresolved. Germline V gene sequence: CDR1 DFQATT, CDR2 SNEGSKA (reference sequence). This CDR3 contains 12 residues. The CDR3 coding sequence is TGCAGCCCTCGGGGAAATGGAAACACCATATATTTT. Its translation is CSPRGNGNTIYF.

Turning to this clone: Relative to the germline gene, one junction end is altered; a read error may explain this. The sample holds other DNA sequences that translate to the same CDR3. The chain has TRBV11-3 and TRBJ2-1; D call uncertain. The length of the CDR3 is 13 residues. In germline, CDR1 is SGHNT, CDR2 YENEEA. This CDR3 is CASSFDSGREQFF. The CDR3 DNA reads as TGTGCCAGCAGCTTCGATAGTGGTCGAGAGCAGTTCTTT.

About this clone: The identical CDR3 is also encoded by other nucleotide sequences in the sample. The J gene is TRBJ1-3, the V gene TRBV28; the D gene is possibly TRBD1 (5 bases). Between the trimmed V and J ends, which lost 9 bases and 1 base, there was a span of 16 bases. Per the germline V gene, CDR1 is MDHEN and CDR2 is SYDVKM. This CDR3 region has 15 residues. As DNA, the CDR3 is TGTGCCAGTACAGGTGCCGATAGTTCTGGAAACACCATATATTTT. Amino acids: CASTGADSSGNTIYF.

By share, this clone ranks as medium-sized. J is TRBJ2-7 and V is TRBV28; 7 bases are a match to TRBD1. The ends lost 2 bases at V and 0 bases at J; junction bases unmatched: 7. The CDR3 is 16 residues long. Germline V gene lookup returns CDR1 MDHEN and CDR2 SYDVKM. This chain's CDR3 is CASSLPDRAYSYEQYF. Written as DNA, the CDR3 is TGTGCCAGCAGTTTACCCGACAGGGCCTACTCCTACGAGCAGTACTTC.